One and the same sample provided the 26 T cell receptor beta chains below, sequenced in a study of T cell responses to AZD1222 COVID-19 vaccine. Libraries were prepared by immunoSEQ multiplex PCR; TCRdb keeps only in-frame clonotypes and omits some of them. The sample carries about 180,000 clones, nearly 95% recorded once. Source: peripheral blood, taken 28 days after the second AZD1222 dose. The receptors were gathered from an adult who received the AZD1222 COVID-19 vaccine.

This clone appeared once. Written as DNA, the CDR3 is TGCGCCAGCAGCTTGGGATGGCGGGGGGGCCGACACGAGCAGTACTTC. This encodes CASSLGWRGGRHEQYF. The rearrangement joins TRBV5-1 to TRBJ2-7, with 9 positions matching TRBD2. This CDR3 contains 16 residues. CDR1 and CDR2 from the germline V gene are SGHRS and YFSETQ. The junction had 9 bases not matched to a gene; V was cut back by 0 bases and J by 5 bases.

CDR3 sequence reads: CASSQDSLGQPQHF. The CDR3 nucleotides are TGCGCCAGCAGCCAAGATTCCCTGGGGCAGCCCCAGCATTTT. The V call is TRBV4-1, the J call TRBJ1-5; D remains ambiguous. The CDR3 has 14 amino acids. V shed 0 bases and J shed 7 bases, with 10 bases lying between them. Looked up from germline, CDR1 is MGHRA and CDR2 is YSYEKL.

As DNA, the CDR3 is TGTGCCAGCAGCTTAGCGGACTCCACTGAAGCTTTCTTT. It specifies CASSLADSTEAFF. The rearrangement joins TRBV7-6 to TRBJ1-1; D is uncertain. This CDR3 contains 13 residues. V shed 0 bases and J shed 4 bases, with 6 bases lying between them. CDR1 is SGHVS and CDR2 is FNYEAQ in the germline V gene.

The chain employs TRBV10-2 and TRBJ1-2; a possible D gene is TRBD1 (6 bases). V was clipped by 4 bases and J by 6 bases, with 9 bases between them. Germline CDR1 is WSHSY and CDR2 is SAAADI. This CDR3 contains 12 residues. The CDR3 DNA reads as TGCGCCAGCAGTGCGGGGGGGCATGGCTACACCTTC. The encoded protein is CASSAGGHGYTF.

V is TRBV5-1 and J is TRBJ2-7; 11 bases line up with TRBD1. CDR1 is SGHRS and CDR2 is YFSETQ in the germline V gene. This CDR3 has 14 amino acids. Trimming took 4 bases from V and 8 from J; bases not matched to a gene: 8. The CDR3 DNA sequence: TGCGCCAGCAGCGCTCCGGGACAGGGGGATCAGCAGTACTTC. It is translated as CASSAPGQGDQQYF.

The chain recombines TRBV4-3 with TRBJ1-6, with no clear D. The germline V and J ends were trimmed by 0 bases and 1 base, with 13 bases remaining between them. Per germline, CDR1 LGHNA and CDR2 YSLEER. This CDR3 contains 18 residues. CDR3 coding DNA: TGCGCCAGCAGCCAAGATCCTGAGGGTAGTTCCTATAATTCACCCCTCCACTTT. Translated, it gives CASSQDPEGSSYNSPLHF.

The chain recombines TRBV9 with TRBJ2-7, with TRBD2 matching over 11 bases. CDR3 length: 16 residues. The junction had 12 bases not matched to a gene; V was cut back by 3 bases and J by 7 bases. Germline-derived CDR1 and CDR2 are SGDLS and YYNGEE. The CDR3 nucleotides are TGTGCCAGCAGCGCCACCGGGACTAGCGGCCTGGGGGAGCAGTACTTC. This sequence encodes CASSATGTSGLGEQYF.

V usage is TRBV11-3 and J usage is TRBJ2-1; D is undetermined. The CDR3 is made up of 15 amino acids. V shed 2 bases and J shed 7 bases, with 15 bases lying between them. Germline CDR1 SGHNT, CDR2 YENEEA. CDR3 DNA sequence: TGTGCCAGCAGCTTACCCCGCCAGGTTTGGAATGAGCAGTTCTTC. Its protein product is CASSLPRQVWNEQFF.

Here the CDR3 reads CASTQGTPASEQYF. The CDR3 DNA follows: TGTGCCAGCACGCAGGGAACTCCGGCCTCCGAGCAGTACTTC. The rearrangement joins TRBV28 to TRBJ2-7, with a weak D call TRBD1 (5 bases). V gave up 7 bases and J gave up 6 bases, with 19 bases separating them. From germline, CDR1 is MDHEN and CDR2 SYDVKM. The CDR3 totals 14 residues.

The chain links TRBV3-1 (or the pseudogene TRBV3-2) to TRBJ2-4; 10 bases line up with TRBD2. There are 15 residues in the CDR3. With 3 bases clipped from V and 8 bases from J, the junction kept 7 bases outside the gene matches. Germline CDR1 is LGHDT and CDR2 is YNNKEL (reference sequence). CDR3 coding DNA: TGTGCCAGCAGCCAGGATACGACTAGCGGGTACATTCAGTACTTC. The encoded protein is CASSQDTTSGYIQYF.

The chain recombines TRBV12-5 with TRBJ2-5; D remains unclear. The ends were cut back, 5 bases at V and 6 bases at J, with 10 bases in the middle. The CDR3 totals 12 residues. Germline assignment: CDR1 LGHNT and CDR2 FRNRAP. The CDR3: CASGADSQTQYF. In DNA form, the CDR3 reads TGTGCTAGTGGTGCCGATAGCCAGACCCAGTACTTC. Using reference TRBV12-5 and TRBJ2-5 for the parts outside the CDR3, the full variable domain is DARVTQTPRHKVTEMGQEVTMRCQPILGHNTVFWYRQTMMQGLELLAYFRNRAPLDDSGMPKDRFSAEMPDATLATLKIQPSEPRDSAVYFCASGADSQTQYFGPGTRLLVL.

The gene calls are TRBV3-1 (or the pseudogene TRBV3-2) and TRBJ2-2; 7 positions agree with TRBD1. From germline, CDR1 is LGHDT and CDR2 YNNKEL (reference sequence). The CDR3 consists of 14 residues. The V gene end was trimmed by 0 bases and the J gene end by 6 bases; junction bases not matched to a gene: 1. CDR3 in amino acids: CASSQEGGAGELFF. The CDR3 DNA sequence: TGTGCCAGCAGCCAAGAAGGGGGCGCCGGGGAGCTGTTTTTT.

V gene TRBV7-8 combines with J gene TRBJ1-6; D remains ambiguous. The V and J ends lost 1 base and 7 bases respectively, with 11 bases between them. Germline lookup yields CDR1 SGHVS and CDR2 FQNEAQ. The CDR3 covers 15 residues. In nucleotides, the CDR3 is TGTGCCAGCAGCTTAGGTCCGGGTGGGAATTCACCCCTCCACTTT. Its translation is CASSLGPGGNSPLHF.

The chain uses TRBV10-2 and TRBJ2-3, with TRBD1 identical over 7 bases. The CDR3 sequence is 12 residues long. After removal of 5 bases from V and 9 bases from J, the junction contained 5 bases not matched to a gene. Germline CDR1 is WSHSY and CDR2 is SAAADI. CDR3 protein: CASSSGTATQYF. In DNA form, the CDR3 reads TGCGCCAGCAGTAGTGGGACAGCGACGCAGTATTTT.

This clone appeared a single time. This chain links TRBV5-1 with TRBJ2-1, with TRBD1 matching over 7 bases. CDR1 is SGHRS, CDR2 YFSETQ, per germline. CDR3 length: 14 residues. V dropped 4 bases and J dropped 12; count of bases not matched to a gene: 13. DNA for the CDR3: TGCGCCAGCAGCACATTGAAGGGGACAGCCGGGCAGTTCTTC. Amino acid sequence: CASSTLKGTAGQFF.

The chain recombines TRBV5-1 with TRBJ2-3; D is possibly TRBD2 (5 bases). Germline CDR1 SGHRS, CDR2 YFSETQ. CDR3 length: 12 amino acids. V was trimmed by 6 bases and J by 4 bases, leaving 9 bases between them. The CDR3 region is CASKEVADTQYF. CDR3 DNA: TGCGCCAGCAAGGAGGTCGCAGATACGCAGTATTTT.

The chain links TRBV29-1 to TRBJ1-1; possible D gene TRBD1, 6 bases. This CDR3 region has 13 residues. The germline V and J ends were trimmed by 7 bases and 3 bases, with 15 bases remaining between them. Germline-derived CDR1 and CDR2 are SQVTM and ANQGSEA. The CDR3 sequence: CSGTQGRDTEAFF. As DNA, the CDR3 is TGCAGCGGTACACAGGGTCGGGACACTGAAGCTTTCTTT. The full variable domain, completed using reference TRBV29-1 and TRBJ1-1, is SAVISQKPSRDICQRGTSLTIQCQVDSQVTMMFWYRQQPGQSLTLIATANQGSEATYESGFVIDKFPISRPNLTFSTLTVSNMSPEDSSIYLCSGTQGRDTEAFFGQGTRLTVV.

The CDR3 protein is CASSPGLAVRQYF. The CDR3 region has the DNA TGCGCCAGCAGCCCGGGACTAGCGGTTCGTCAGTACTTC. The chain links TRBV5-1 to TRBJ2-7; 11 bases line up with TRBD2. CDR3 size: 13 residues. From germline, CDR1 is SGHRS and CDR2 YFSETQ. Trimming at V came to 4 bases and at J to 10 bases, leaving 7 bases not matched to a gene.

This rearrangement joins TRBV10-3 to TRBJ1-5; 7 bases are shared with TRBD1. The CDR3 spans 14 residues. J was trimmed by 4 bases and V by 0 bases; bases with no gene match: 0. Germline CDR1 is ENHRY and CDR2 is SYGVKD. The CDR3 here is CAISESTGNQPQHF. In DNA form, the CDR3 reads TGTGCCATCAGTGAGTCGACAGGGAATCAGCCCCAGCATTTT.

The sample holds a few counts of this clone. The chain is built from TRBV7-9 and TRBJ2-5, with 7 bases matching TRBD1. CDR3 length equals 14 residues. Germline values: CDR1 SEHNR, CDR2 FQNEAQ (reference sequence). The V segment lost 1 base and the J segment 5 bases; nucleotides outside the gene matches: 4. The CDR3, as DNA: TGTGCCAGCAGCTTAGAAGGGGGCTGGGAGACCCAGTACTTC. Its protein is CASSLEGGWETQYF.

This chain connects TRBV15 to TRBJ2-2; D gene ambiguous. Trimming left V 0 bases short and J 6 bases short, with 11 bases between. The CDR3 is made up of 15 amino acids. CDR1 is LNHNV and CDR2 is YYDKDF in the germline V gene (reference sequence). The CDR3 nucleotides are TGTGCCACCAGCAGAGATACCGAGTTCGCCGGGGAGCTGTTTTTT. As protein: CATSRDTEFAGELFF.

V and J are TRBV27 and TRBJ2-7, with D possibly TRBD1 on 5 matching bases. Germline V lookup: CDR1 MNHEY, CDR2 SMNVEV (reference sequence). With 3 bases removed from V and 0 bases from J, the gap between germline ends came to 12 bases. This CDR3 is 15 amino acids long. Here the CDR3 DNA reads TGTGCCAGCAGTTTGACAGCCGCTTCCTCCTACGAGCAGTACTTC. It encodes CASSLTAASSYEQYF.

CDR3 sequence reads: CARSLSWTAIGSGANVLTF. CDR3 DNA sequence: TGTGCCAGAAGCTTGTCATGGACAGCCATCGGCTCTGGGGCCAACGTCCTGACTTTC. V is TRBV5-3 and J is TRBJ2-6; possibly TRBD1 for D (6 bases). TRBV5-3 is classed as an ORF, of uncertain function. The CDR3 covers 19 residues. Between the trimmed V and J ends, which lost 1 base and 0 bases, there was a span of 17 bases.

The chain uses TRBV30 and TRBJ2-7; 8 nucleotides agree with TRBD1. Germline CDR1 GTSNPN, CDR2 SVGIG (reference sequence). The J segment lost 4 bases and the V segment lost 4 bases, leaving 3 bases of the junction unmatched. The CDR3 spans 12 residues. The CDR3 sequence: CAWTTGGYEQYF. Written as DNA, the CDR3 is TGTGCCTGGACCACAGGGGGATACGAGCAGTACTTC.

The chain recombines TRBV5-1 with TRBJ2-2, with 9 nucleotides matching TRBD1. The CDR3 contains 15 residues. Trimming took 2 bases from V and 4 from J; bases not matched to a gene: 3. The germline gives CDR1 SGHRS, CDR2 YFSETQ. CDR3 sequence: CASSLQGASTGELFF. DNA for the CDR3: TGCGCCAGCAGCTTACAGGGGGCGTCCACCGGGGAGCTGTTTTTT. Filled out from reference TRBV5-1 and TRBJ2-2, the complete variable domain reads KAGVTQTPRYLIKTRGQQVTLSCSPISGHRSVSWYQQTPGQGLQFLFEYFSETQRNKGNFPGRFSGRQFSNSRSEMNVSTLELGDSALYLCASSLQGASTGELFFGEGSRLTVL.

The genes are TRBV28 and TRBJ2-7; TRBD1 matches 8 bases. The J segment lost 2 bases and the V segment lost 1 base, leaving 7 bases of the junction unmatched. This CDR3 region has 16 residues. Germline V gene lookup returns CDR1 MDHEN and CDR2 SYDVKM. Written as DNA, the CDR3 is TGTGCCAGCAGTTTATTGCTTCGACAGGGGACCTACGAGCAGTACTTC. Its translation: CASSLLLRQGTYEQYF.